This T cell receptor beta chain originates from a study of T cell changes during pregnancy in multiple sclerosis. This table comes from immunoSEQ multiplex PCR, and its TCRdb copy is limited to in-frame clones, with some not included. The top ten hold 0.39% of the sample, which has roughly 50,000 clones, about 94% seen once. V lost 4 bases and J lost 10; bases outside the gene matches: 9. The germline V gene encodes CDR1 MNHNS and CDR2 SASEGT. The CDR3 runs 14 residues. The chain recombines TRBV6-1 with TRBJ2-1; 8 bases match TRBD2. The sequences come from CD4+ T cells from peripheral blood mononuclear cells, collected after pregnancy. The sequence was collected from a female donor with multiple sclerosis, enrolled in a pregnancy study. The CDR3 bases are TGTGCCAGCAGTGGCTTTGGGCTAGCGGGCGAGCAGTTCTTC. Translating it yields CASSGFGLAGEQFF.